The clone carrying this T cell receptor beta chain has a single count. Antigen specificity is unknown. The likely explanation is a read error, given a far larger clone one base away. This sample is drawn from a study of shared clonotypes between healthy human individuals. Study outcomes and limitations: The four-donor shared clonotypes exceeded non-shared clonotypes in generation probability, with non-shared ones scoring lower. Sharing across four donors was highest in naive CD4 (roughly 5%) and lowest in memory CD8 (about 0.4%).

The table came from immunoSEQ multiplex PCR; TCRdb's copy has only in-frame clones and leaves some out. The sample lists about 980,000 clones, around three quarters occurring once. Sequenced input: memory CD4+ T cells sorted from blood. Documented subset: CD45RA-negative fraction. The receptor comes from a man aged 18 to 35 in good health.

The CDR3 DNA reads TGTGCCAGCAGCTTTCAAGCGGGGGGAGAGACCCAGTACTTC. This gives the protein CASSFQAGGETQYF. The chain recombines TRBV7-9 with TRBJ2-5; 9 nucleotides line up with TRBD2. CDR1 is SEHNR, CDR2 FQNEAQ, per germline (reference sequence). The CDR3 contains 14 residues. V trimming: 3 bases; J trimming: 4 bases; junction bases outside the gene matches: 3.